One sample yielded the 12 T cell receptor beta chains listed below, sequenced in a study of blood T cells in healthy people across ages. A sample-barcoded 5' primer and a J-beta primer mix were used in a second PCR of roughly 6 to 12 cycles. TCRdb reanalysed the 5' RACE reads using MiXCR and keeps one entry per CDR3 protein. This repertoire shows 600,000 to 850,000 distinct CDR3 sequences, 43% found once; its top ten account for approximately 22%. Sequenced: blood. The receptors originated from a woman aged 55-70 years in good health.

This clonotype came up a few times. This rearrangement joins TRBV7-2 to TRBJ2-3, with TRBD2 identical over 11 bases. V lost 2 bases, J lost 4 bases, and 11 bases stayed unmatched. The CDR3 covers 18 residues. The V gene's germline CDR1 is SGHTA and CDR2 FQGNSA. CDR3 coding DNA: TGTGCCAGCAGCTTATCGATTGATAGCGGGGGGGCTGCAGATACGCAGTATTTT. Translation gives CASSLSIDSGGAADTQYF.

This clonotype was found a few times. This sequence joins TRBV7-9 and TRBJ2-1; 10 bases are a match to TRBD2. This CDR3 is 15 amino acids long. V was clipped by 5 bases and J by 7 bases; unmatched bases: 8. Per germline, CDR1 SEHNR and CDR2 FQNEAQ (reference sequence). CDR3 nucleotides: TGTGCCAGCAGCCCAACAGCGGGGGGGCTTAATGAGCAGTTCTTC. The encoded protein is CASSPTAGGLNEQFF.

The J gene is TRBJ2-1, the V gene TRBV7-3; the D is unclear. CDR3 length: 17 residues. Per germline, CDR1 SGHTA and CDR2 FQGTGA. Deletions cut 3 bases from V and 9 bases from J, with 24 bases between. The CDR3 DNA reads TGTGCCAGCAGCTTCGCTAATCTGGGCATGGATAGTTTTGAGCAGTTCTTC. This encodes CASSFANLGMDSFEQFF. Full variable domain (remainder filled in from reference TRBV7-3 and TRBJ2-1): GAGVSQTPSNKVTEKGKYVELRCDPISGHTALYWYRQSLGQGPEFLIYFQGTGAADDSGLPNDRFFAVRPEGSVSTLKIQRTERGDSAVYLCASSFANLGMDSFEQFFGPGTRLTVL.

The gene calls are TRBV20-1 and TRBJ2-6; tentatively, D is TRBD1 (6 bases). CDR3 length equals 16 residues. Germline values: CDR1 DFQATT, CDR2 SNEGSKA (reference sequence). V lost 5 bases and J 0 bases, leaving 14 bases between the germline ends. The CDR3 region is CSAGDTYRSGANVLTF. The CDR3, as DNA: TGCAGTGCTGGGGACACCTACCGCTCTGGGGCCAACGTCCTGACTTTC.

Here the CDR3 reads CASSQTRDSEAFF. CDR3 coding DNA: TGTGCCAGCAGCCAAACCCGGGACAGTGAAGCTTTCTTT. V gene TRBV3-1 combines with J gene TRBJ1-1, with TRBD1 matching 7 bases. Per germline, CDR1 LGHDT and CDR2 YNNKEL (reference sequence). The CDR3 has 13 amino acids. The ends lost 2 bases at V and 7 bases at J; junction bases unmatched: 4. The whole variable domain, filled in from reference TRBV3-1 and TRBJ1-1, reads DTAVSQTPKYLVTQMGNDKSIKCEQNLGHDTMYWYKQDSKKFLKIMFSYNNKELIINETVPNRFSPKSPDKAHLNLHINSLELGDSAVYFCASSQTRDSEAFFGQGTRLTVV.

The rearrangement uses TRBV7-9 and TRBJ2-1; 13 bases line up with TRBD2. The J call may be faulty, since TRBJ2-7 better matches the DNA end. CDR3 size: 20 residues. Germline V gene sequence: CDR1 SEHNR, CDR2 FQNEAQ (reference sequence). CDR3 bases: TGTGCCAGCAGCCCGTGGGGCGGACTAGCGGGGGCGAGCTCCTACAATGAGCAGTACTTC. Translated: CASSPWGGLAGASSYNEQYF.

In this sample, this clonotype turned up a few times. The V and J genes are TRBV27 and TRBJ2-7; 12 bases match TRBD2. Trimming cost V 2 bases and J 0 bases; bases outside gene matches: 8. This CDR3 is built from 18 residues. CDR1 is MNHEY, CDR2 SMNVEV, per germline (reference sequence). The CDR3 sequence: CASSLKTSGGRHSYEQYF. The CDR3 DNA is TGTGCCAGCAGTTTAAAGACTAGCGGGGGACGACACTCCTACGAGCAGTACTTC.

This clonotype was observed a few times. V and J are TRBV9 and TRBJ2-1, with D unresolved. CDR3 size: 13 residues. Germline V lookup: CDR1 SGDLS, CDR2 YYNGEE. V was cut by 3 bases and J by 4 bases, with 8 bases left in between. CDR3 protein: CASSAEPYNEQFF. The CDR3 region has the DNA TGTGCCAGCAGCGCCGAGCCTTACAATGAGCAGTTCTTC.

About this clonotype: This clone may be a read error of a much larger clone one base away. V gene TRBV5-1 combines with J gene TRBJ2-7, with D possibly matching TRBD1 (5 bases). The J call may be mistaken, given a closer DNA end match to TRBJ2-5. CDR3 length: 14 amino acids. The germline CDR1 and CDR2 sequences are SGHRS and YFSETQ. Written as DNA, the CDR3 is TGCGCCAGCAGCTTGGGACAGCGCCAAAAGACCCAGTACTTC. This sequence encodes CASSLGQRQKTQYF.

This clonotype has just a few counts. The J gene is TRBJ2-2, the V gene TRBV4-3; the match to TRBD2 covers 7 bases. Trimming at V came to 1 base and at J to 4 bases, leaving 6 bases not matched to a gene. Germline values: CDR1 LGHNA, CDR2 YSLEER. The CDR3 totals 16 residues. The CDR3 loop reads CASSQGGRLGTGELFF. Written as DNA, the CDR3 is TGCGCCAGCAGCCAAGGCGGGAGATTAGGCACCGGGGAGCTGTTTTTT.

The chain joins TRBV10-3 to TRBJ1-2, with 8 bases aligning to TRBD1. The CDR3 contains 16 residues. CDR1 ENHRY and CDR2 SYGVKD come from the germline V gene. J gave up 1 base and V 6 bases, and 10 bases lay outside the gene matches. CDR3 protein: CAIRDRTGINNYGYTF. The CDR3 DNA follows: TGTGCCATCAGGGACCGGACAGGGATTAATAACTATGGCTACACCTTC.

The V and J genes are TRBV7-2 and TRBJ1-5; D unclear. The ends were cut back, 5 bases at V and 0 bases at J, with 17 bases in the middle. The CDR3 contains 17 residues. The germline CDR1 and CDR2 sequences are SGHTA and FQGNSA. CDR3: CASSLKRTGYSNQPQHF. In nucleotides, the CDR3 is TGTGCCAGCAGCCTCAAGAGGACGGGGTATAGCAATCAGCCCCAGCATTTT.